Below, 2 T cell receptor beta chains from the same sample are listed, as sequenced in a study of blood T cell repertoires in COVID-19. Some clones are missing from TCRdb's copy, which holds only in-frame ones; the method was immunoSEQ multiplex PCR. The sample contains under 55,000 clones, 70% to 80% of which appear only once. The sample comprised PBMCs or T cells enriched from blood (not recorded which). The receptors stem from a woman aged 45 to 65 with acute COVID-19.

The gene calls are TRBV5-1 and TRBJ2-1; 9 bases are shared with TRBD1. This CDR3 has 16 amino acids. The germline CDR1 and CDR2 sequences are SGHRS and YFSETQ. V lost 3 bases and J lost 1; bases outside the gene matches: 5. The DNA of the CDR3 is TGCGCCAGCAGCTCGGTGACAGGGGGTTCCTACAATGAGCAGTTCTTC. Its translation: CASSSVTGGSYNEQFF.

This chain links TRBV6-5 with TRBJ1-5, with D possibly matching TRBD1 (6 bases). Deletions cut 2 bases from V and 1 base from J, with 9 bases between. Germline V gene data show CDR1 as MNHEY and CDR2 as SVGAGI. This CDR3 is 15 amino acids long. In nucleotides, the CDR3 is TGTGCCAGCAGTTACCCCGGACAGAGCAATCAGCCCCAGCATTTT. Protein sequence: CASSYPGQSNQPQHF.